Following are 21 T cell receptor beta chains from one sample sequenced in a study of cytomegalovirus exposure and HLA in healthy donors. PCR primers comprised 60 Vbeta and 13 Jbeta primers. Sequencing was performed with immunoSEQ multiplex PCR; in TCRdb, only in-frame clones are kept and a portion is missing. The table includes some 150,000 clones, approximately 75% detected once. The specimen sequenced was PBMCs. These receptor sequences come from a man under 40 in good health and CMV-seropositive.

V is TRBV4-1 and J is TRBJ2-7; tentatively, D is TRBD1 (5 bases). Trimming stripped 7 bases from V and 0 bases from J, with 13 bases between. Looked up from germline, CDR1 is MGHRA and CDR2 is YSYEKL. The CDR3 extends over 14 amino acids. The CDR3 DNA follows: TGCGCCAGCAAGTCGGGCAGGGTCTCCTACGAGCAGTACTTC. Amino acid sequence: CASKSGRVSYEQYF.

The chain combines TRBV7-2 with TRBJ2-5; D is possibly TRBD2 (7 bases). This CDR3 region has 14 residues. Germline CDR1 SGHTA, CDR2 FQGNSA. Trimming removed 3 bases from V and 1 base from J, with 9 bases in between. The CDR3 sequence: CASSLGGAQETQYF. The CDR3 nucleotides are TGTGCCAGCAGCTTGGGGGGGGCCCAAGAGACCCAGTACTTC.

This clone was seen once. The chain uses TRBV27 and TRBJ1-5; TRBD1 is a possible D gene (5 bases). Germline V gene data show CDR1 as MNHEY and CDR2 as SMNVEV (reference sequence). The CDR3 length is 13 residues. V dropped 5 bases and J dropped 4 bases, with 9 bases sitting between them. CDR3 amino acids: CASSPKGNQPQHF. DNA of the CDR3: TGTGCCAGCAGTCCAAAGGGGAATCAGCCCCAGCATTTT.

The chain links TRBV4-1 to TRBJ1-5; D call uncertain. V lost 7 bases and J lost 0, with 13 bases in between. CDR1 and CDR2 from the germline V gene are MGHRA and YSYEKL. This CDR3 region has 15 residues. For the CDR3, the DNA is TGCGCCAGCACCCTCAGGTTTTATAGCAATCAGCCCCAGCATTTT. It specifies CASTLRFYSNQPQHF.

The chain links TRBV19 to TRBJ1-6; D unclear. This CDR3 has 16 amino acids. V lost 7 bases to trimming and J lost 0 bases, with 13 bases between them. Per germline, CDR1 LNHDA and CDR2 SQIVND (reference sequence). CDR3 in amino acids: CASTSRGFSYNSPLHF. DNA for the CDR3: TGTGCCAGTACCTCTCGCGGGTTCTCCTATAATTCACCCCTCCACTTT.

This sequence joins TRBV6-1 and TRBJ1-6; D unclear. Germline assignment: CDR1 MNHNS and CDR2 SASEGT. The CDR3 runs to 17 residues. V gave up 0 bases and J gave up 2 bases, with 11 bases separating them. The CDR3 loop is CASSEAAGATYNSPLHF. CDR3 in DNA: TGTGCCAGCAGTGAAGCCGCAGGTGCTACCTATAATTCACCCCTCCACTTT.

CDR3 coding DNA: TGTGCCAGCAGTGAAGGGACAGCTAGCACAGATACGCAGTATTTT. This sequence encodes CASSEGTASTDTQYF. The J gene is TRBJ2-3, the V gene TRBV27; TRBD1 aligns across 7 bases. Trimming cost V 5 bases and J 0 bases; bases outside gene matches: 5. Germline lookup yields CDR1 MNHEY and CDR2 SMNVEV (reference sequence). CDR3 length equals 15 residues.

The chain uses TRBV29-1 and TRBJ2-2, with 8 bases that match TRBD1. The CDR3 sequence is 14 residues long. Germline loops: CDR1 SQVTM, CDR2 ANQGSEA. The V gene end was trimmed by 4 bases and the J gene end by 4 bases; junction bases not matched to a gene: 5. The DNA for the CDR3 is TGCAGCGTTGTAGGGACAGGACTCACCGGGGAGCTGTTTTTT. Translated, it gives CSVVGTGLTGELFF.

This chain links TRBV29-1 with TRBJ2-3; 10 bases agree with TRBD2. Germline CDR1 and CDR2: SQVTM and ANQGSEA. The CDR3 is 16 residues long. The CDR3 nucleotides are TGCACCCTGTTATCTAGCGGGGGACGAAACACAGATACGCAGTATTTT. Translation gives CTLLSSGGRNTDTQYF.

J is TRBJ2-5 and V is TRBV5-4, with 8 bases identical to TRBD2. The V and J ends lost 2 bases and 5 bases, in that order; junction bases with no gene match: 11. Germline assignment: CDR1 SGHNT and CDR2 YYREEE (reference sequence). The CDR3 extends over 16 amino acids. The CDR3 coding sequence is TGTGCCAGCAGCTTACCCGGGACTAGTGCCCGGGAGACCCAGTACTTC. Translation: CASSLPGTSARETQYF.

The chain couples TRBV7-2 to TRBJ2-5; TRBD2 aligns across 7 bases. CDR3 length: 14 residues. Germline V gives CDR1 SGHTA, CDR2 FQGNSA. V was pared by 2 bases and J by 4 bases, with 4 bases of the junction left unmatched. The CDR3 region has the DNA TGTGCCAGCAGCTTAAATTCGGGGGGAGAGACCCAGTACTTC. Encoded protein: CASSLNSGGETQYF.

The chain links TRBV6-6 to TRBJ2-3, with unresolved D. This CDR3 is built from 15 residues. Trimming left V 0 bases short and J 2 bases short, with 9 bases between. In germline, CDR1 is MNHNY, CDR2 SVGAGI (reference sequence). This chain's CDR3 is CASSYSGLLTDTQYF. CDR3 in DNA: TGTGCCAGCAGTTACTCGGGCCTACTCACAGATACGCAGTATTTT.

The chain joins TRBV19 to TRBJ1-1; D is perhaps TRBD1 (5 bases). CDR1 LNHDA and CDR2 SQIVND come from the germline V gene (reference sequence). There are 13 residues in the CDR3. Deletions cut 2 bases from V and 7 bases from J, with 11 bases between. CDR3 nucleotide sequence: TGTGCCAGTAGTATACTTCGGGGGGGTGAAGCTTTCTTT. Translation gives CASSILRGGEAFF.

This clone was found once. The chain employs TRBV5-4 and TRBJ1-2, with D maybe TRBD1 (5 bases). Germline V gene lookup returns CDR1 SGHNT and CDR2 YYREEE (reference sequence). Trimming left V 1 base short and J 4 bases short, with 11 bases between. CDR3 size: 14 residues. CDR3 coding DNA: TGTGCCAGCAGCTTGTGGGGGGGTGGCTATGGCTACACCTTC. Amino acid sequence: CASSLWGGGYGYTF.

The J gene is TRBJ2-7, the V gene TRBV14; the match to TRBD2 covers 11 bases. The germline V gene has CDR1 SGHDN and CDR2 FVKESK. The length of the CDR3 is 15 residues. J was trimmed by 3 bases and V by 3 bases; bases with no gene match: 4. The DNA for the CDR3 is TGTGCCAGCAGCCACCTAGCGGGGGGCGTCTACGAGCAGTACTTC. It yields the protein CASSHLAGGVYEQYF. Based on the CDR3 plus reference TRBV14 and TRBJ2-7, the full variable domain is EAGVTQFPSHSVIEKGQTVTLRCDPISGHDNLYWYRRVMGKEIKFLLHFVKESKQDESGMPNNRFLAERTGGTYSTLKVQPAELEDSGVYFCASSHLAGGVYEQYFGPGTRLTVT.

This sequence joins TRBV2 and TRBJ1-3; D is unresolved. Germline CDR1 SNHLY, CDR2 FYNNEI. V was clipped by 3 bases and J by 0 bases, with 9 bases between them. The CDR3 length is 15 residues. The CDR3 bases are TGTGCCAGCAGTGATGAACCGCGCTCTGGAAACACCATATATTTT. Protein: CASSDEPRSGNTIYF.

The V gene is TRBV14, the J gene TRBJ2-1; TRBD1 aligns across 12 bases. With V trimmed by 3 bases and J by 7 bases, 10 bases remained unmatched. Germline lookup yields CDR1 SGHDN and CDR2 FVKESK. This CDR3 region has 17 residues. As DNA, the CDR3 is TGTGCCAGCAGCCAGTTCAGATCGGGACAGGGGGCAAATGAGCAGTTCTTC. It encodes CASSQFRSGQGANEQFF.

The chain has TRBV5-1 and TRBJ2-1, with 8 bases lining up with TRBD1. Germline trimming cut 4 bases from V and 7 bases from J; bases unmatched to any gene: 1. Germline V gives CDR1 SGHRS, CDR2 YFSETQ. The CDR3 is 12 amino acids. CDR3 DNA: TGCGCCAGCAGCGGGGACAGGAATGAGCAGTTCTTC. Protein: CASSGDRNEQFF.

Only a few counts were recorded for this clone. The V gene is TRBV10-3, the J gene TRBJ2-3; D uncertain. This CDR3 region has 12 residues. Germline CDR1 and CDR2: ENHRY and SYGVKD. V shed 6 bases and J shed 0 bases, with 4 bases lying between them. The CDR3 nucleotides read TGTGCCATCAGCCAAAGCACAGATACGCAGTATTTT. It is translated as CAISQSTDTQYF.

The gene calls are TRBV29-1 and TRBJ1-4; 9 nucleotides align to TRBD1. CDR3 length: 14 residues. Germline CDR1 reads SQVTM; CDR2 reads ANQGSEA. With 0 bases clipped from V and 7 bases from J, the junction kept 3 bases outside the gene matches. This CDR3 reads CSVEEDRGSEKLFF. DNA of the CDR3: TGCAGCGTTGAAGAGGACAGGGGAAGTGAAAAACTGTTTTTT.

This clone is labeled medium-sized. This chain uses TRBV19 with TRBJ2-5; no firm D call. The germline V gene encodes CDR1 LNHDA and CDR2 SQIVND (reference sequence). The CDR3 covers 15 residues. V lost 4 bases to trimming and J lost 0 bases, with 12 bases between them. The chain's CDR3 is CASSTPSNYQETQYF. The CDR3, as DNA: TGTGCCAGTAGTACCCCGTCGAACTACCAAGAGACCCAGTACTTC.